This TCR beta chain was profiled in a study of response to subunit inactivated influenza vaccine. General observations from the study: The authors suggested that every seasonal influenza vaccination recruits few new T cells.

Note on this clonotype: Antigen: not known.

TCRdb fed the RT-PCR reads into MiXCR, producing one record per CDR3 protein. In the table there are some 800,000 distinct CDR3 sequences, 21% of which are singletons. V was clipped by 0 bases and J by 0 bases; unmatched bases: 4. Germline CDR1 is MNHEY and CDR2 is SVGAGI. This CDR3 comprises 17 residues. The chain links TRBV6-5 to TRBJ2-3; TRBD2 matches at 9 bases. This material consisted of PBMCs from blood, taken roughly 5 days after vaccination. This sequence originates from a man aged 50 to 59 who received an inactivated influenza vaccine. The chain's CDR3 is CASSYSMTSGSTDTQYF. In DNA, the CDR3 is TGTGCCAGCAGTTACTCGATGACTAGCGGAAGCACAGATACGCAGTATTTT.